A single sample is the source of the 20 T cell receptor beta chains below, sequenced in a study of T cells in Graves' hyperthyroidism and ophthalmopathy. TCR beta CDR3 region amplification was performed from RNA transcripts. The TCR CDR3 was amplified in a first-round RT-PCR using the HTBI primer set. TCRdb re-called the multiplex PCR reads with MiXCR, one entry per CDR3 protein. The sample shows over 350,000 distinct CDR3 sequences, about 18% of them seen only once. Specimen: blood. These TCRs come from a man younger than 35 with Graves' ophthalmopathy.

This clonotype was seen a handful of times. A junction boundary mismatches the germline segment, possibly from a read error. This sequence joins TRBV29-1 and TRBJ2-7; a weak D match, TRBD2 (7 bases). This CDR3 region has 13 residues. Germline values: CDR1 SQVTM, CDR2 ANQGSEA. CDR3 loop: CSVGLGGLYEQYF. CDR3 DNA: TGCAGTGTTGGCCTGGGGGGGCTTTACGAGCAGTACTTC.

DNA of the CDR3: TGTGCCACCAGTGACCATGGGACAGCCTACAATGAGCAGTTCTTC. Protein product: CATSDHGTAYNEQFF. This sequence joins TRBV24-1 and TRBJ2-1; 7 bases are a match to TRBD1. The germline gives CDR1 KGHDR, CDR2 SFDVKD. This CDR3 has 15 residues. V trimming: 4 bases; J trimming: 2 bases; junction bases outside the gene matches: 4.

The genes are TRBV11-2 and TRBJ2-2; a possible D gene is TRBD1 (5 bases). Looked up from germline, CDR1 is SGHAT and CDR2 is FQNNGV. This CDR3 is 14 amino acids long. Trimming removed 5 bases from V and 6 bases from J, with 13 bases in between. CDR3 loop: CASSPGQGPGELFF. The DNA for the CDR3 is TGTGCCAGCAGCCCTGGACAAGGGCCCGGGGAGCTGTTTTTT.

Many counts were recorded for this clonotype. The chain recombines TRBV12-3 or TRBV12-4 with TRBJ2-2; 9 nucleotides line up with TRBD1. CDR3 size: 15 residues. V lost 7 bases and J lost 4; bases outside the gene matches: 7. In nucleotides, the CDR3 is TGTGCCAGCACTCTTGGGGACAGGGTCACCGGGGAGCTGTTTTTT. Residues: CASTLGDRVTGELFF.

This chain connects TRBV25-1 to TRBJ2-3; D is possibly TRBD2 (6 bases). The V gene's germline CDR1 is MGHDK and CDR2 SYGVNS. The V and J ends lost 2 bases and 0 bases respectively, with 18 bases between them. CDR3 length: 18 residues. As DNA, the CDR3 is TGTGCCAGCAGTGAAAGAGGTGGGGGGTTCACTAGCACAGATACGCAGTATTTT. Its protein product is CASSERGGGFTSTDTQYF.

This chain joins TRBV27 and TRBJ1-2; TRBD1 matches 7 bases. J lost 8 bases, V lost 2 bases, and 5 bases had no gene match. This CDR3 is built from 13 residues. Germline-derived CDR1 and CDR2 are MNHEY and SMNVEV (reference sequence). CDR3 sequence reads: CASSLQGVGGYTF. CDR3 bases: TGTGCCAGCAGTTTACAGGGGGTTGGGGGCTACACCTTC.

On this clonotype itself: At one end the junction does not follow the germline gene, possibly because of a read error. Here the CDR3 reads CASSPQRGSSTDTQCF. The DNA for the CDR3 is TGTGCCAGCAGCCCCCAGCGGGGCTCTAGCACAGATACGCAGTGTTTT. The chain links TRBV5-1 to TRBJ2-3, with 7 bases fitting TRBD2. The CDR3 is made up of 16 amino acids. Germline V lookup: CDR1 SGHRS, CDR2 YFSETQ.

This chain connects TRBV6-5 to TRBJ1-5; weak D call: TRBD1 (6 bases). The CDR3 has 15 residues. Germline CDR1 and CDR2: MNHEY and SVGAGI. V lost 0 bases, J lost 6 bases, and 12 bases lay in between. The CDR3 coding sequence is TGTGCCAGCAGTTACTCTGCAGGGGCGAGTCAGCCCCAGCATTTT. Translated: CASSYSAGASQPQHF.

This clonotype was seen ten or more times. The gene calls are TRBV6-2 or TRBV6-3 and TRBJ1-5; D ambiguous. Germline V CDR1 and CDR2: MNHEY, SVGEGT. This CDR3 has 13 amino acids. V lost 4 bases to trimming and J lost 6 bases, with 10 bases between them. The CDR3 here is CASSFNSGQPQHF. The CDR3 DNA is TGTGCCAGCAGTTTCAACAGCGGTCAGCCCCAGCATTTT.

This clonotype was seen ten or more times. In DNA, the CDR3 is TGTGCCAGCAGTGAGCGTGGGGACAATGAGCAGTTCTTC. It encodes CASSERGDNEQFF. The chain recombines TRBV2 with TRBJ2-1, with unresolved D. From germline, CDR1 is SNHLY and CDR2 FYNNEI. V was pared by 3 bases and J by 5 bases, with 8 bases between. The CDR3 spans 13 residues.

The genes are TRBV11-3 and TRBJ2-2; 9 bases agree with TRBD1. Germline V gene lookup returns CDR1 SGHNT and CDR2 YENEEA. The CDR3 contains 17 residues. V lost 0 bases, J lost 3 bases, and 5 bases stayed unmatched. CDR3 loop: CASSLDNGQGYTGELFF. DNA of the CDR3: TGTGCCAGCAGCTTAGATAACGGACAGGGGTACACCGGGGAGCTGTTTTTT.

The sample holds a few counts of this clonotype. The CDR3 sequence is CASRGVFRGNIQYF. The CDR3 nucleotides are TGTGCCAGCAGAGGCGTTTTTAGGGGAAACATTCAGTACTTC. V and J are TRBV2 and TRBJ2-4; a possible D gene is TRBD1 (5 bases). Germline loops: CDR1 SNHLY, CDR2 FYNNEI. Trimming removed 6 bases at V and 6 bases at J, with 15 bases between. The CDR3 spans 14 residues.

The chain has TRBV20-1 and TRBJ2-2; 8 nucleotides align to TRBD1. The CDR3 has 13 residues. CDR1 and CDR2 (germline): DFQATT, SNEGSKA (reference sequence). V lost 6 bases, J lost 6 bases, and 6 bases stayed unmatched. Here the CDR3 DNA reads TGCAGTGCCAGGGGGCAGGGGCCCGGGGAGCTGTTTTTT. It codes for CSARGQGPGELFF.

About this clonotype itself: Since the CDR3 does not end with the conserved phenylalanine or tryptophan, this likely comes from a read error. This chain joins TRBV6-1 and TRBJ2-7; D might be TRBD1 or TRBD2, each matching 6 bases. V lost 8 bases, J lost 4 bases, and 18 bases lay in between. The CDR3 totals 14 residues. Germline V gene lookup returns CDR1 MNHNS and CDR2 SASEGT. CDR3 in amino acids: CASLSGDTRYEQYL. As DNA, the CDR3 is TGTGCCAGCCTGTCGGGGGACACCAGGTACGAGCAGTACCTC.

This clonotype occurred many times. The rearrangement joins TRBV7-2 to TRBJ2-2, with 8 bases identical to TRBD1. This CDR3 is built from 17 residues. Germline CDR1 and CDR2: SGHTA and FQGNSA. The J segment lost 6 bases and the V segment lost 1 base, leaving 10 bases of the junction unmatched. CDR3 in amino acids: CASSLDQDRVNAGELFF. As DNA, the CDR3 is TGTGCCAGCAGCTTAGACCAGGACAGGGTAAACGCCGGGGAGCTGTTTTTT.

This clonotype was seen more than once but under ten times. The J gene is TRBJ1-6, the V gene TRBV29-1; a possible D gene is TRBD1 (6 bases). The germline V gene encodes CDR1 SQVTM and CDR2 ANQGSEA. The V gene lost 6 bases and the J gene lost 7 bases, with 16 bases spanning the gap. CDR3 length: 14 residues. The CDR3 DNA is TGCAGCGTCCGAAGGGGGGATGCCAATTCACCCCTCCACTTT. This translates into CSVRRGDANSPLHF. Based on the CDR3 plus reference TRBV29-1 and TRBJ1-6, the full variable domain is SAVISQKPSRDICQRGTSLTIQCQVDSQVTMMFWYRQQPGQSLTLIATANQGSEATYESGFVIDKFPISRPNLTFSTLTVSNMSPEDSSIYLCSVRRGDANSPLHFGNGTRLTVT.

This clonotype was recorded a few times. The chain is built from TRBV24-1 and TRBJ1-2; tentative D call: TRBD1 (6 bases). Trimming stripped 10 bases from V and 7 bases from J, with 15 bases between. This CDR3 is built from 12 residues. Germline loops: CDR1 KGHDR, CDR2 SFDVKD. The CDR3 sequence: CATRTALCGYTF. CDR3 sequence (DNA): TGTGCCACTAGGACAGCACTTTGTGGCTACACCTTC.

The V call is TRBV20-1, the J call TRBJ1-3; D remains unclear. Germline loops: CDR1 DFQATT, CDR2 SNEGSKA (reference sequence). V was clipped by 2 bases and J by 4 bases, with 12 bases between them. This CDR3 region has 14 residues. The CDR3 nucleotides read TGCAGTGCTAGATTGGCAGTAGAAGGAAACACCATATATTTT. The encoded protein is CSARLAVEGNTIYF.

This clonotype was found many times. V usage is TRBV28 and J usage is TRBJ1-5, with D unclear. The germline V and J ends were trimmed by 6 bases and 1 base, with 13 bases remaining between them. The CDR3 is 15 amino acids. Germline V gives CDR1 MDHEN, CDR2 SYDVKM. The CDR3 sequence: CASRPLWTSNQPQHF. The CDR3 DNA reads as TGTGCCAGCAGGCCCCTATGGACGAGCAATCAGCCCCAGCATTTT.

This clonotype has ten or more counts. The rearrangement joins TRBV20-1 to TRBJ2-3, with D perhaps TRBD2 (7 bases). The V gene lost 7 bases and the J gene lost 6 bases, with 17 bases spanning the gap. CDR1 is DFQATT and CDR2 is SNEGSKA in the germline V gene (reference sequence). This CDR3 comprises 13 residues. CDR3 coding DNA: TGCAGTGGGGGGGGGGCCCCCTGGGATACGCAGTATTTT. Translation: CSGGGAPWDTQYF.